This record concerns one TCR beta chain sequence. Its antigen remains unidentified. The data derive from a study of long-term antiretroviral therapy in people with HIV. Findings and caveats of the study: Diversity went up after ART and still fell short of transplant donor controls. Dominance of pre-ART expanded clones persisted, fluctuating and often declining after ART.

The libraries were made with immunoSEQ v3.0 at survey level. Sequencing had a target that covered about 40,000-50,000 T-cell genomes per sample. TCRdb keeps only in-frame clones here, not all; method: immunoSEQ multiplex PCR. The sample lists about 23,000 clones, 70% to 90% seen once, with 6.4% in the top ten. Before they underwent DNA extraction, samples held roughly 0.95-11 million cryopreserved PBMC. The CDR3 length is 16 residues. The V gene's germline CDR1 is SGHKS and CDR2 YYEKEE (reference sequence). J gave up 0 bases and V 1 base, and 3 bases lay outside the gene matches. The sequences come from unsorted PBMCs, collected 0.6 years after starting antiretroviral therapy. This receptor was identified in a man aged 55 to 70 with HIV. The chain uses TRBV5-5 and TRBJ2-2; TRBD2 matches 7 bases. CDR3 protein: CASSLLAVANTGELFF. DNA for the CDR3: TGTGCCAGCAGCTTGCTAGCGGTCGCGAACACCGGGGAGCTGTTTTTT.